A selection of T cell receptor beta chains follows, all from one sample in a study of breast tumors, draining lymph nodes, adjacent tissues. TCRdb ran MiXCR on the multiplex PCR reads and lists one entry per CDR3 protein. Of 80,000 to 130,000 distinct CDR3 sequences listed, about 20% were seen once; the top ten hold 1% to 1.5%. The specimen was axillary lymph node tissue. All receptors come from a female donor with breast cancer. Some clones in this sample may be carry-over from other donors' samples. Both conserved end residues are part of each CDR3. The order of the fields is clone size, J gene, D gene, V gene, CDR3 protein, CDR3 DNA. The D gene is left open where the match is weak. Some rows mark clone size as missing; the rest say once, few, many or name a class of expanded clone.

>many|TRBJ1-5|NA|TRBV12-3/TRBV12-4
CASSFERVLGQPQHF
TGTGCCAGCAGTTTTGAAAGGGTCTTAGGTCAGCCCCAGCATTTT
>many|TRBJ2-5|NA|TRBV9
CASSLGGLTTRRETQYF
TGTGCCAGCAGCCTGGGGGGTTTGACAACCCGGAGAGAGACCCAGTACTTC
>NA|TRBJ1-5|TRBD1|TRBV5-1
CASSLAGTDQPQHF
TGCGCCAGCAGCTTGGCCGGGACAGATCAGCCCCAGCATTTT
>few|TRBJ2-2|NA|TRBV5-5
CASSLIASRSNTGELFF
TGTGCCAGCAGCTTGATAGCCAGCCGATCGAACACCGGGGAGCTGTTTTTT
>many|TRBJ1-4|NA|TRBV19
CASSIGPGNEKLFF
TGTGCCAGTAGTATAGGTCCAGGTAATGAAAAACTGTTTTTT
>many|TRBJ2-1|TRBD1|TRBV10-3
CATKGSRTTGGFPNEQFF
TGTGCCACCAAAGGTTCTAGGACGACAGGGGGCTTCCCCAATGAGCAGTTCTTC
>many|TRBJ1-4|NA|TRBV6-5
CASSGTLGEKLFF
TGTGCCAGCAGCGGGACATTAGGCGAAAAACTGTTTTTT
>NA|TRBJ2-1|TRBD2|TRBV4-1
CASSQTPTSGGAYEQFF
TGCGCCAGCAGCCAAACCCCGACTAGCGGGGGGGCCTATGAGCAGTTCTTC
>many|TRBJ2-6|TRBD1|TRBV5-1
CASSSGQGNSGANVLTF
TGCGCCAGCAGCTCGGGACAGGGGAACTCTGGGGCCAACGTCCTGACTTTC
>many|TRBJ1-5|NA|TRBV9
CASSVAGSFNQPQHF
TGTGCCAGCAGCGTAGCTGGGAGTTTCAATCAGCCCCAGCATTTT
>many|TRBJ2-7|NA|TRBV6-6
CASSNAYEQYF
TGTGCCAGCAGTAACGCCTACGAGCAGTACTTC
>many|TRBJ1-3|NA|TRBV10-2
CASSPEGNTIYF
TGCGCCAGCTCTCCGGAGGGAAACACCATATATTTT
>many|TRBJ1-3|NA|TRBV20-1
CSARDIGGGTLGNTIYF
TGCAGTGCTAGAGATATTGGGGGAGGGACACTAGGAAACACCATATATTTT
>few|TRBJ2-1|NA|TRBV5-5
CASRLWTQGRDEQFF
TGTGCCAGCAGACTATGGACACAGGGGAGGGATGAGCAGTTCTTC
>many|TRBJ1-6|TRBD1|TRBV19
CASSRSGTARHSYNSPLHF
TGTGCCAGTAGCCGCTCCGGGACAGCGCGTCACTCCTATAATTCACCCCTCCACTTT
>NA|TRBJ2-7|TRBD1|TRBV2
CANTGTGFYEQYF
TGTGCCAATACCGGGACAGGGTTCTACGAGCAGTACTTC
>many|TRBJ1-2|TRBD1|TRBV29-1
CSVGQGADYGYTF
TGCAGCGTTGGACAGGGGGCGGACTATGGCTACACCTTC
>NA|TRBJ2-7|TRBD2|TRBV3-1
CASSQVVNGGAAEQYF
TGTGCCAGCAGCCAAGTAGTTAACGGGGGGGCCGCCGAGCAGTACTTC
>many|TRBJ1-2|TRBD1|TRBV29-1
CSVKQGGSGYTF
TGCAGCGTGAAACAGGGGGGTAGTGGCTACACCTTC